These 13 T cell receptor beta chains were sequenced from one sample in a study of blood T cell repertoires in COVID-19. Sequencing used immunoSEQ multiplex PCR; TCRdb keeps in-frame clones, though not all of them. This repertoire shows about 140,000 clones, under 90% found once; its top ten account for 8% to 10%. Material for sequencing was peripheral blood. These receptors all stem from a woman of 80 years or more in a cohort sampled during active or convalescent COVID-19.

The table lists this clone with a count of one. The chain employs TRBV25-1 and TRBJ1-2; tentatively, D is TRBD1 (5 bases). Germline lookup yields CDR1 MGHDK and CDR2 SYGVNS. The CDR3 is 16 residues long. Trimming left V 4 bases short and J 1 base short, with 16 bases between. Here the CDR3 reads CASSVLGGGDNYGYTF. In DNA, the CDR3 is TGTGCCAGCAGTGTTCTAGGTGGGGGGGATAACTATGGCTACACCTTC.

The rearrangement uses TRBV9 and TRBJ2-1, with a possible D match to TRBD2 (5 bases). The CDR3 loop spans 15 amino acids. V shed 3 bases and J shed 2 bases, with 12 bases lying between them. Germline assignment: CDR1 SGDLS and CDR2 YYNGEE. CDR3 loop: CASSALPGTYNEQFF. For the CDR3, the DNA is TGTGCCAGCAGCGCCCTCCCGGGGACCTACAATGAGCAGTTCTTC.

V usage is TRBV5-1 and J usage is TRBJ1-6; 8 bases line up with TRBD1. Per germline, CDR1 SGHRS and CDR2 YFSETQ. Germline trimming cut 3 bases from V and 11 bases from J; bases unmatched to any gene: 7. The CDR3 covers 14 residues. For the CDR3, the DNA is TGCGCCAGCAGCTGGACAGGGTTAGGAACACCCCTCCACTTT. Its translation: CASSWTGLGTPLHF. The full variable domain, rest sourced from reference TRBV5-1 and TRBJ1-6, is KAGVTQTPRYLIKTRGQQVTLSCSPISGHRSVSWYQQTPGQGLQFLFEYFSETQRNKGNFPGRFSGRQFSNSRSEMNVSTLELGDSALYLCASSWTGLGTPLHFGNGTRLTVT.

Only one count was recorded for this clone. J is TRBJ1-1 and V is TRBV30; D uncertain. V lost 6 bases and J 8 bases, leaving 13 bases between the germline ends. This CDR3 is 11 amino acids long. The germline gives CDR1 GTSNPN, CDR2 SVGIG (reference sequence). The CDR3: CACFPGCEAFF. The CDR3 nucleotides read TGTGCCTGCTTTCCAGGTTGCGAAGCTTTCTTT.

The rearrangement joins TRBV6-2 or TRBV6-3 to TRBJ2-1; 9 bases are shared with TRBD2. Per the germline V gene, CDR1 is MNHEY and CDR2 is SVGEGT. The CDR3 totals 16 residues. Unmatched junction bases numbered 7, after V lost 4 bases and J lost 3 bases. In DNA form, the CDR3 reads TGTGCCAGCAGTTCCGATCTAGCGGGGATCTACAATGAGCAGTTCTTC. Translating it yields CASSSDLAGIYNEQFF.

The chain is built from TRBV5-1 and TRBJ1-6, with D unresolved. Trimming took off 1 base at V and 7 bases at J, with 6 bases between the two ends. CDR1 is SGHRS, CDR2 YFSETQ, per germline. CDR3 length: 13 residues. The CDR3 reads CASSLQQNSPLHF. The CDR3 DNA reads TGCGCCAGCAGCTTGCAACAGAATTCACCCCTCCACTTT.

The chain combines TRBV7-2 with TRBJ1-6; weak D call: TRBD1 (6 bases). CDR1 and CDR2 from the germline V gene are SGHTA and FQGNSA. This CDR3 has 14 amino acids. V lost 5 bases and J 12 bases, leaving 17 bases between the germline ends. CDR3 bases: TGTGCCAGCAGCGCCCAGCGGGGGGCAGTACCCCTCCACTTT. Its translation: CASSAQRGAVPLHF.

The chain joins TRBV24-1 to TRBJ2-3, with TRBD1 matching over 8 bases. The length of the CDR3 is 14 residues. Germline V gene sequence: CDR1 KGHDR, CDR2 SFDVKD. J gave up 0 bases and V 9 bases, and 4 bases lay outside the gene matches. The DNA of the CDR3 is TGTGCCACCCAAGGACAGGGAAGCACAGATACGCAGTATTTT. Translated: CATQGQGSTDTQYF.

The chain joins TRBV18 to TRBJ1-4; a possible D gene is TRBD1 (6 bases). There are 18 residues in the CDR3. Trimming stripped 4 bases from V and 7 bases from J, with 25 bases between. The V gene's germline CDR1 is KGHSH and CDR2 LQKENI. CDR3 loop: CASSLRQVIGGLAEKLFF. The CDR3, as DNA: TGTGCCAGCTCACTCCGACAGGTGATTGGTGGACTGGCTGAAAAACTGTTTTTT.

J is TRBJ2-2 and V is TRBV7-3; D perhaps matches TRBD1 (6 bases). This CDR3 comprises 14 residues. Trimming took 3 bases from V and 4 from J, leaving 9 bases between them. The germline gives CDR1 SGHTA, CDR2 FQGTGA. CDR3 nucleotides: TGTGCCAGCAGCTTTCAGGGGACCACCGGGGAGCTGTTTTTT. This codes for CASSFQGTTGELFF.

CDR3 DNA sequence: TGTGCCAGCAGGGAGGGGGACAGATCCTATGGCTACACCTTC. Amino acid sequence: CASREGDRSYGYTF. The genes are TRBV6-5 and TRBJ1-2; TRBD1 matches 7 bases. CDR1 is MNHEY, CDR2 SVGAGI, per germline. The CDR3 is 14 amino acids. V shed 6 bases and J 4 bases; nucleotides not matched to a gene: 8.

CDR3: CASSPRQVYSGNTIYF. CDR3 DNA sequence: TGTGCCAGCAGTCCCCGACAGGTGTACTCTGGAAACACCATATATTTT. The rearrangement joins TRBV28 to TRBJ1-3, with a possible D match to TRBD1 (6 bases). The germline gives CDR1 MDHEN, CDR2 SYDVKM. Deletions cut 5 bases from V and 0 bases from J, with 14 bases between. CDR3 length: 16 amino acids.

V gene TRBV10-3 combines with J gene TRBJ2-3; the match to TRBD2 covers 10 bases. Germline V lookup: CDR1 ENHRY, CDR2 SYGVKD. V shed 7 bases, J shed 2 bases, and the junction held 6 bases outside the gene matches. This CDR3 is built from 15 residues. In nucleotides, the CDR3 is TGTGCCATCATGATTAGCGGGGGGAACACAGATACGCAGTATTTT. It yields the protein CAIMISGGNTDTQYF.